This T cell receptor (beta chain) was profiled in a study of T cell repertoires in cytomegalovirus infection. Study-level information: Used in the study were CMV epitopes, some recently identified and HLA-C-restricted, others well-studied and HLA-B-restricted. Carrying CMV and the relevant HLA type showed in public TCR beta signatures.

This clonotype has only a few counts. Its specificity is not known. TCRdb reprocessed the reads with MiXCR, giving one entry per CDR3 protein. The table has 800,000 to 950,000 distinct CDR3 sequences, 32% seen once; the top ten hold over 10%. Notes on the study in general: Using cumulative public TCR beta family frequency, the authors identified those who carried CMV together with the relevant HLA.

V shed 5 bases and J shed 6 bases, with 19 bases lying between them. This CDR3 region has 15 residues. The sequence was obtained from a human donor in good health (CMV status not recorded). Some clones in this sample may be carry-over from other donors' samples. Specimen: cultured CD8+ T cells from PBMCs, collected from culture after CMV antigen stimulation. The rearrangement joins TRBV12-3 or TRBV12-4 to TRBJ1-1; D unresolved. The CDR3 sequence is CASSARSDNGPEAFF. The DNA of the CDR3 is TGTGCCAGCAGTGCCCGTTCGGATAATGGGCCTGAAGCTTTCTTT.